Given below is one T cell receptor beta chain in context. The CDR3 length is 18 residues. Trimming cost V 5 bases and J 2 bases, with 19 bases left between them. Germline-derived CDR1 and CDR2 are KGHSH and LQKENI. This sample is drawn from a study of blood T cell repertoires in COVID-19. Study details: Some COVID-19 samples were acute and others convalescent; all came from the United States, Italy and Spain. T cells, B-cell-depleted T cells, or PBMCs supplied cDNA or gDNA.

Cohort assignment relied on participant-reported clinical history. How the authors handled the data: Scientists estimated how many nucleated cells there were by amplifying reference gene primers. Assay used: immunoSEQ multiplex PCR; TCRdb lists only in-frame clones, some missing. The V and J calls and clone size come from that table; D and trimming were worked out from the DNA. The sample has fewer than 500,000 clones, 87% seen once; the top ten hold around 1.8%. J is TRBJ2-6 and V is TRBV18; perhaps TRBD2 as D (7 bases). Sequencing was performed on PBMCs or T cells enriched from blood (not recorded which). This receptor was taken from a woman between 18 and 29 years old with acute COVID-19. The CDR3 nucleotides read TGTGCCAGCTCATCACTGGGGGGGCCTGGACCTGGGGCCAACGTCCTGACTTTC. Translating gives CASSSLGGPGPGANVLTF.